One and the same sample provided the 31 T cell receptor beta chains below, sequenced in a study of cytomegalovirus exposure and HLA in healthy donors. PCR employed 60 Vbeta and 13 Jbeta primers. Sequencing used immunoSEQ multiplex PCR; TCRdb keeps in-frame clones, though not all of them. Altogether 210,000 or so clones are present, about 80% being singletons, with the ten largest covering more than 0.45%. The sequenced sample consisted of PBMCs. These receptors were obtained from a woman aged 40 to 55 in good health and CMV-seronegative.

The CDR3 DNA reads TGCGCCAGCAGCGTACGACAGGGCACGAACACTGAAGCTTTCTTT. Amino acids: CASSVRQGTNTEAFF. The rearrangement uses TRBV5-1 and TRBJ1-1, with 7 nucleotides matching TRBD1. The trim removed 4 bases at V and 1 base at J, leaving 7 bases unmatched. The CDR3 totals 15 residues. Germline V gene lookup returns CDR1 SGHRS and CDR2 YFSETQ.

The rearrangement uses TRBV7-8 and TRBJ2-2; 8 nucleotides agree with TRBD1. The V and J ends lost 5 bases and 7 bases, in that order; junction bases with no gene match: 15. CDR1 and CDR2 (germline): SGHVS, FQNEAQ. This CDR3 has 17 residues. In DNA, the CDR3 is TGTGCCAGCAGCAACCCAAAGAAGGACAGGGTTGTCGGGGAGCTGTTTTTT. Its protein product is CASSNPKKDRVVGELFF.

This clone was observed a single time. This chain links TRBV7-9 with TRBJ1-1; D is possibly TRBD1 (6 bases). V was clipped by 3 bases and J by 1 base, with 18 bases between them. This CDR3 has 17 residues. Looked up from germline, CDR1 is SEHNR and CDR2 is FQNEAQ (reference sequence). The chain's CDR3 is CASSLVPHPGQNTEAFF. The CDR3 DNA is TGTGCCAGCAGCTTGGTCCCTCACCCGGGACAGAACACTGAAGCTTTCTTT.

DNA of the CDR3: TGTGCCAGCAGTTTCTCCGAGGACAGGGGCGTTCGCGGCTACACCTTC. Residues: CASSFSEDRGVRGYTF. The rearrangement joins TRBV27 to TRBJ1-2; 9 nucleotides agree with TRBD1. V was clipped by 3 bases and J by 8 bases; unmatched bases: 13. Germline V gene lookup returns CDR1 MNHEY and CDR2 SMNVEV (reference sequence). The CDR3 is 16 amino acids.

CDR3 sequence (DNA): TGTGCCACCAGGCGAAACCCGACAGGTTCCTACGAGCAGTACTTC. Translation gives CATRRNPTGSYEQYF. The J gene is TRBJ2-7, the V gene TRBV15; D may be TRBD1 (6 bases). The CDR3 has 15 amino acids. V was pared by 6 bases and J by 1 base, with 16 bases between. CDR1 LNHNV and CDR2 YYDKDF come from the germline V gene (reference sequence).

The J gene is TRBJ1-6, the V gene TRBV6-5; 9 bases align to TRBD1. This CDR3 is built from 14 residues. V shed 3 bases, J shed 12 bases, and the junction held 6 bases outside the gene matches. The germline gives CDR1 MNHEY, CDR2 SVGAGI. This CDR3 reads CASSYSTGGQPLHF. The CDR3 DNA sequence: TGTGCCAGCAGTTATTCGACAGGGGGTCAACCCCTCCACTTT.

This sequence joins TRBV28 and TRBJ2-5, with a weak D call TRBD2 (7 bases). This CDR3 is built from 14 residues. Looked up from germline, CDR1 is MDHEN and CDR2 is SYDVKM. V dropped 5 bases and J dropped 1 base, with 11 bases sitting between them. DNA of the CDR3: TGTGCCAGCAGTCCCGGGGGGCCCCAAGAGACCCAGTACTTC. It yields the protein CASSPGGPQETQYF.

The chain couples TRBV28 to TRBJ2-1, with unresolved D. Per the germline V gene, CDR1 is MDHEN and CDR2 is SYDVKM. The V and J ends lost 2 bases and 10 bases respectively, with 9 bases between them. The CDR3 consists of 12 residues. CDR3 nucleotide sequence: TGTGCCAGCAGTTTAGTAACCCAGGAGCAGTTCTTC. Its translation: CASSLVTQEQFF. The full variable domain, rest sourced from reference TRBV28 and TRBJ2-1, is DVKVTQSSRYLVKRTGEKVFLECVQDMDHENMFWYRQDPGLGLRLIYFSYDVKMKEKGDIPEGYSVSREKKERFSLILESASTNQTSMYLCASSLVTQEQFFGPGTRLTVL.

In nucleotides, the CDR3 is TGTGCCAGCAGCCCGGCCGCGGGGGGCTACACAGATACGCAGTATTTT. Its protein is CASSPAAGGYTDTQYF. The V and J genes are TRBV4-2 and TRBJ2-3; 8 positions match TRBD2. The germline gives CDR1 LGHNA, CDR2 YNFKEQ. This CDR3 has 16 amino acids. V was clipped by 4 bases and J by 2 bases; unmatched bases: 8.

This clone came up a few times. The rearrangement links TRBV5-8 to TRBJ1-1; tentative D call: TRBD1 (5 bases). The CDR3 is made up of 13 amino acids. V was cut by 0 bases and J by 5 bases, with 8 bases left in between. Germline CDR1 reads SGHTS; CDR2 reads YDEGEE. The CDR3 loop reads CASSLGSGTEAFF. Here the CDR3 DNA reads TGTGCCAGCAGCTTGGGTTCAGGGACTGAAGCTTTCTTT.

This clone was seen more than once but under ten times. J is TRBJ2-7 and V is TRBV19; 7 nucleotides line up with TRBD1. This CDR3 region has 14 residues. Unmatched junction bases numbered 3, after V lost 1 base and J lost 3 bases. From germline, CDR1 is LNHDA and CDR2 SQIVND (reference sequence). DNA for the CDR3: TGTGCCAGTAGTATAGTGGGACAGAGCTACGAGCAGTACTTC. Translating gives CASSIVGQSYEQYF.

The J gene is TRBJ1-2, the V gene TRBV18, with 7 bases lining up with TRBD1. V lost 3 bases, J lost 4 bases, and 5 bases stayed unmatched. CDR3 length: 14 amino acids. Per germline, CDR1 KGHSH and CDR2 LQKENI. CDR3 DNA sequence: TGTGCCAGCTCACCTACAGGGGAGAGCTATGGCTACACCTTC. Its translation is CASSPTGESYGYTF.

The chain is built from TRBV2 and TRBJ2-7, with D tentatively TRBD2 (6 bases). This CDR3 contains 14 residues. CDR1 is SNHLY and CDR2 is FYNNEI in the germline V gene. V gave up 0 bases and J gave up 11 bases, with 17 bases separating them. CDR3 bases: TGTGCCAGCAGTGAAGCGCGGGGCAGCATTAAAAAGTACTTC. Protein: CASSEARGSIKKYF.

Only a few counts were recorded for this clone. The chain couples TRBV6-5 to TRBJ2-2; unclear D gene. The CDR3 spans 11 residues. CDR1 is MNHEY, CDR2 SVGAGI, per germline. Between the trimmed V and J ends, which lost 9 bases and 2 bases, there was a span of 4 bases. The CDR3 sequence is CASSNTGELFF. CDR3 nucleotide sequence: TGTGCCAGTAGCAACACCGGGGAGCTGTTTTTT.

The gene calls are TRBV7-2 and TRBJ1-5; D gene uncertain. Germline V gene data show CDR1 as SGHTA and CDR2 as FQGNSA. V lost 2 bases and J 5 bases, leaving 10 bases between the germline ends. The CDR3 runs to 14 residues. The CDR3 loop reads CASSLSAGDQPQHF. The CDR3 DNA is TGTGCCAGCAGCTTATCGGCCGGGGATCAGCCCCAGCATTTT.

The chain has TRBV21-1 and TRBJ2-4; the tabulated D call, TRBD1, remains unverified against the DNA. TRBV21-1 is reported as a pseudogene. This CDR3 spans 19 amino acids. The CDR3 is CATPPNRDSRRCAKNIQYF. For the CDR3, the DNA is TGTGCCACCCCCCCGAATCGGGACAGCCGGCGATGCGCCAAAAACATTCAGTACTTC.

CDR3 DNA sequence: TGCGCCAGCAGCCAAGGAAACAGGGAGGGTCAGCCCCAGCATTTT. Translating gives CASSQGNREGQPQHF. V and J are TRBV4-3 and TRBJ1-5; tentative D call: TRBD1 (6 bases). The CDR3 has 15 residues. Germline V gene sequence: CDR1 LGHNA, CDR2 YSLEER. V was cut by 1 base and J by 6 bases, with 13 bases left in between.

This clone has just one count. The CDR3 region is CASSNNQGLNYGYTF. CDR3 DNA: TGTGCCAGTAGCAATAACCAGGGCCTTAACTATGGCTACACCTTC. The V call is TRBV19, the J call TRBJ1-2; tentatively, D is TRBD1 (5 bases). V gave up 6 bases and J gave up 1 base, with 15 bases separating them. CDR1 is LNHDA and CDR2 is SQIVND in the germline V gene (reference sequence). The CDR3 is 15 residues long.

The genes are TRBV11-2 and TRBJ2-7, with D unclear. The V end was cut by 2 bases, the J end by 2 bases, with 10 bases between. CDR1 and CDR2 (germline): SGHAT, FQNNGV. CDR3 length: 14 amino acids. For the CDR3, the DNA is TGTGCCAGCAGCTTAATGCTGTTAGCCTACGAGCAGTACTTC. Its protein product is CASSLMLLAYEQYF.

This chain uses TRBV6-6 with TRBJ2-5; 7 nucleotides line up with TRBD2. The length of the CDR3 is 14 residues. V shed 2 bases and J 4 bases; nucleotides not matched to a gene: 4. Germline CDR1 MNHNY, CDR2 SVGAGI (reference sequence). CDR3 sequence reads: CASSYGLVGETQYF. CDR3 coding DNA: TGTGCCAGCAGTTACGGACTAGTAGGAGAGACCCAGTACTTC.

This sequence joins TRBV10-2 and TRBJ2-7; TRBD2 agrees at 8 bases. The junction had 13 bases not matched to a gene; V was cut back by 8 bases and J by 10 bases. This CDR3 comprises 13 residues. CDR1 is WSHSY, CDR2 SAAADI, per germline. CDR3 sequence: CASLERLAGSQYF. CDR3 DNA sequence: TGCGCCAGCTTAGAGCGCTTAGCGGGGAGCCAGTACTTC.

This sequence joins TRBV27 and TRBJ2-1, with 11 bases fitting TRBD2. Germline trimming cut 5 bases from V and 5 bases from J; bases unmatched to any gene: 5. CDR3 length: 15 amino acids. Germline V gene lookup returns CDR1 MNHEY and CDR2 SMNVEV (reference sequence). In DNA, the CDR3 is TGTGCCAGCAGTCCGGGGACTAGCGGACACAATGAGCAGTTCTTC. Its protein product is CASSPGTSGHNEQFF.

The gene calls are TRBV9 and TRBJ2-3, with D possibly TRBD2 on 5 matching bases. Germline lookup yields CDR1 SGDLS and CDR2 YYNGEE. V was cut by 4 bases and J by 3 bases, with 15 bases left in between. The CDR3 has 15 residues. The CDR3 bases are TGTGCCAGCAGCTCCCACCCACTAGGAACAGATACGCAGTATTTT. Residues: CASSSHPLGTDTQYF. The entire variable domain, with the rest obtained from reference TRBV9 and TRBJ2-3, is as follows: DSGVTQTPKHLITATGQRVTLRCSPRSGDLSVYWYQQSLDQGLQFLIQYYNGEERAKGNILERFSAQQFPDLHSELNLSSLELGDSALYFCASSSHPLGTDTQYFGPGTRLTVL.

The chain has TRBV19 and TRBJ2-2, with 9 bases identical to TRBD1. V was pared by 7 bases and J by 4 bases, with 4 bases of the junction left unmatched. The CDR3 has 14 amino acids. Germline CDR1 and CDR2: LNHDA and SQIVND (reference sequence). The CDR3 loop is CASKGQGFTGELFF. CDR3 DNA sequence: TGTGCCAGTAAGGGACAGGGATTCACCGGGGAGCTGTTTTTT.

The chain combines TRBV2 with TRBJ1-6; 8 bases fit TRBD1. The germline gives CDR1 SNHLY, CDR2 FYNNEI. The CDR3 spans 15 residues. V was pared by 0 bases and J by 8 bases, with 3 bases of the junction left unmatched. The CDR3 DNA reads TGTGCCAGCAGTGAAGCCGGGACAGGATATTCACCCCTCCACTTT. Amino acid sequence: CASSEAGTGYSPLHF.

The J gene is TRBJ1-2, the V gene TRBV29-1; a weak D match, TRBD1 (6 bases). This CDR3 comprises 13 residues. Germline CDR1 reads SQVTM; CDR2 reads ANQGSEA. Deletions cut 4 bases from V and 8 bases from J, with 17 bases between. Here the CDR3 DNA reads TGCAGCGTTGGGGGGGCGGGGGATCGGGGCTACACCTTC. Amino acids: CSVGGAGDRGYTF.

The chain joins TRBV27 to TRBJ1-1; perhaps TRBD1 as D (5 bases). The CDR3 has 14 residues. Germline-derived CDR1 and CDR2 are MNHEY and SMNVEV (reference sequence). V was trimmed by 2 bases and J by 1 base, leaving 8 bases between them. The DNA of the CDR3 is TGTGCCAGCAGTTTAAGAGACAGGAACACTGAAGCTTTCTTT. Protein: CASSLRDRNTEAFF.

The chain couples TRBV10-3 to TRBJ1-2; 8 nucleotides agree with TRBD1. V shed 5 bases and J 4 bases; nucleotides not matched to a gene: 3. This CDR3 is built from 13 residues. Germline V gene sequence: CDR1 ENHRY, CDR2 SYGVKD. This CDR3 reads CAISSGGSYGYTF. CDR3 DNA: TGTGCCATCAGTTCAGGGGGCAGCTATGGCTACACCTTC.

The CDR3 loop is CASSASSGQPYEQYF. In DNA, the CDR3 is TGTGCCAGCAGTGCCTCGTCGGGACAACCCTACGAGCAGTACTTC. The chain has TRBV6-5 and TRBJ2-7; maybe TRBD1 (6 bases). The germline V and J ends were trimmed by 5 bases and 2 bases, with 16 bases remaining between them. The CDR3 extends over 15 amino acids. CDR1 MNHEY and CDR2 SVGAGI come from the germline V gene.

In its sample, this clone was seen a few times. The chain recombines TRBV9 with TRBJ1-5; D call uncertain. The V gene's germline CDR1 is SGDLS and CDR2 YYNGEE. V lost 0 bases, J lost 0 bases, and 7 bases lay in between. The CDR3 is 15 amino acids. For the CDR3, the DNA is TGTGCCAGCAGCGTAGACGGGTATAGCAATCAGCCCCAGCATTTT. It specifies CASSVDGYSNQPQHF.

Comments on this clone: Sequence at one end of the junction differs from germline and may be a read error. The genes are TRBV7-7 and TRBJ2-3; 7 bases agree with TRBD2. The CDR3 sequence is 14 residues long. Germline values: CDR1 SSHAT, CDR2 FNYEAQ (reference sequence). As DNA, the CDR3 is TGTGCTAGCAGCCCAGCGGGGAGCACAGATACGCAGTATTTT. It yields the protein CASSPAGSTDTQYF.